This T cell receptor (beta chain) was identified in a study of beta chain features in type 1 diabetes. This clone appeared a few times. What it binds is not known. Study observations and caveats: TCRB CDR3s from Type 1 diabetes patients were moderately but significantly shorter in all four CD4+ subsets.

Germline V CDR1 and CDR2: ENHRY, SYGVKD. CDR3 length: 14 residues. V shed 7 bases, J shed 6 bases, and the junction held 8 bases outside the gene matches. The authors reverse transcribed all of the isolated RNA, so sequencing captured expressed TCRB transcripts. Repertoires were generated with immunoSEQ multiplex PCR, while TCRdb's copy carries only in-frame clones and drops some. Here the sample spans 680,000 or so clones, roughly 13% being singletons. The rearrangement links TRBV10-3 to TRBJ2-1; 8 nucleotides line up with TRBD1. Sequences were obtained from naive CD4+ T cells from blood. The receptor was isolated from a man aged 18 to 30 with type 1 diabetes. CDR3 in DNA: TGTGCCATCACCGCGGACAGGGACCGCAATGAGCAGTTCTTC. Its translation: CAITADRDRNEQFF.